This T cell receptor (beta chain) derives from a study of PD-1 blockade in classical Hodgkin lymphoma. CDR1 and CDR2 (germline): SGHNT, YYREEE (reference sequence). V was cut by 3 bases and J by 2 bases, with 15 bases left in between. The CDR3 contains 15 residues. The protocol was immunoSEQ multiplex PCR, while the TCRdb copy is restricted to in-frame clones and leaves out a portion. Here the sample spans more than 90,000 clones, approximately 90% being singletons. All the patients suffered relapse after autologous stem cell transplantation, and brentuximab vedotin exposure differed. This clone was detected only once.

The sequences come from peripheral blood mononuclear cells (PBMCs), collected before the second cycle of nivolumab. This chain links TRBV5-4 with TRBJ2-7, with D perhaps matching TRBD2 (5 bases). This receptor was identified in a human donor with classical Hodgkin lymphoma. CDR3 region: CASSSPDGNAYEQYF. The CDR3 DNA reads as TGTGCCAGCAGCTCCCCGGACGGGAACGCCTACGAGCAGTACTTC. The variable domain in full, with the rest retrieved from reference TRBV5-4 and TRBJ2-7, is ETGVTQSPTHLIKTRGQQVTLRCSSQSGHNTVSWYQQALGQGPQFIFQYYREEENGRGNFPPRFSGLQFPNYSSELNVNALELDDSALYLCASSSPDGNAYEQYFGPGTRLTVT.